A selection of T cell receptor beta chains follows, all from one sample in a study of patients and donors after allogeneic stem cell transplantation. One entry per CDR3 protein results from TCRdb running MiXCR on the RT-PCR reads. The table shows 2,500 or so distinct CDR3 sequences, with about 4% occurring only once. Material for sequencing was blood, either unsorted or a sorted T cell fraction (not recorded which). These receptors were taken from a human donor who was either an allogeneic HSCT recipient or a stem cell or donor lymphocyte infusion donor (not recorded which). It is not recorded whose cells these are; they may come from a transplant donor. CDR3s leave out the opening cysteine and the closing phenylalanine or tryptophan.

TRBV9 | ASSVAGGINQPQH
TRBV19 | ASREGADPRVNTEAF
TRBV20-1 | SAETGTSRYGYT
TRBV14 | ASSQNGEQF
TRBV11-3 | ASSPASGEQY
TRBV7-2 | ASSSDVGFKDL
TRBV12-3/TRBV12-4 | ASSSGQMNTEAF
TRBV19 | ASSISGDDYGYT
TRBV25-1 | ASSSQQGMRMNTEAF
TRBV19 | ASTKQDRSTDTQY
TRBV19 | ASSIGREETQY
TRBV11-2 | ASSLDTGSVAGTQY
TRBV11-2 | ASSLDGVTEAF
TRBV4-1 | ASSQEQEYNEQF
TRBV18 | ASSPTRDRGHGELF
TRBV18 | ASSPETRTDTQY
TRBV11-3 | ASSLDVSGEQF
TRBV25-1 | ASSDIGRSLAVSEQF
TRBV5-1 | ASSLVKAGQFYEQY
TRBV5-1 | ASSPPQANYGYT
TRBV24-1 | ATSAPGLAGGKETQY
TRBV27 | ASSHRLGAGGIETQY
TRBV6-6 | ASLMAGETQY
TRBV27 | ASRLTSNQPQH
TRBV6-5 | ASSYGTGNIYYGYT
TRBV2 | ASRDQVIEQF
TRBV25-1 | ASSGAGRGDQPQH
TRBV12-3/TRBV12-4 | ATAAGGNQPQH
TRBV5-4 | ASSWGLVQNIQY
TRBV4-2 | ASSQEPGQAINSPLH
TRBV4-1 | ASSQSLAGGNLDTQY
TRBV20-1 | SARFGTGGFTEAF
TRBV9 | ASSESGSSNEQF
TRBV20-1 | SARDLGYYGYT
TRBV19 | ASSILRVSYNSPLH
TRBV21-1 | ASSKALDRYSYEQY
TRBV27 | ASVLKGTNTEAF
TRBV20-1 | SAVHPGQGGV
TRBV19 | ASSDLADSYEQY
TRBV9 | ASSGVRQPQH
TRBV9 | ASSPTLAGTEAF
TRBV7-3 | ASSPGTGYEQY
TRBV14 | ASSQGRVSTEAF
TRBV7-9 | ASGLVLEQY
TRBV11-2 | ASSFDYHTDTQY
TRBV5-6 | ASSLGQGPSRDTQY
TRBV18 | ASSPNAQETQY
TRBV9 | ASSVSPALNPQY
TRBV20-1 | SAYRDVRANTGELF
TRBV7-7 | ASSLSIQETQY
TRBV19 | ASKLGGPNTEAF
TRBV24-1 | ATSDYGGTSYNEQF
TRBV12-5 | ASGLIRTGNTGELF